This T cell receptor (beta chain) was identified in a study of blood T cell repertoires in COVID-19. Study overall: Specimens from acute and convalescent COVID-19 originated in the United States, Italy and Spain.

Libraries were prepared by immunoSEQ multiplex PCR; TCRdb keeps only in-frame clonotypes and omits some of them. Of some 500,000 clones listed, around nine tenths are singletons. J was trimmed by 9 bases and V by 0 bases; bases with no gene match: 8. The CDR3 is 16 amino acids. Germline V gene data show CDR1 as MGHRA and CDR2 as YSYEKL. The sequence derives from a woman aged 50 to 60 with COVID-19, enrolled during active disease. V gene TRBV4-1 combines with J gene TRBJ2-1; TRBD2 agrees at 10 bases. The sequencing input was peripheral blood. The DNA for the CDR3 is TGCGCCAGCAGCCAAGAAGAGCGGGGGGGCCCCTCTGAGCAGTTCTTC. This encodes CASSQEERGGPSEQFF.